The rows below give T cell receptor beta chains drawn from one sample of a study of cytomegalovirus exposure and HLA in healthy donors. TCRdb's table, derived via immunoSEQ multiplex PCR, lists solely in-frame clones and lacks some. The sample lists approximately 160,000 clones; roughly 80% were seen once. Sequencing input: PBMCs. The receptors were gathered from a girl aged 2 to 10 in good health and CMV-seropositive. Both conserved end residues are part of each CDR3. Each record gives: V gene, clone size, J gene, D gene, CDR3 protein, CDR3 DNA. The D gene is left open where the match is weak. Clone sizes are given selectively: once, few, many, or a class where the clone is expanded.

v_gene: TRBV10-1; abundance: once; j_gene: TRBJ2-7; d_gene: TRBD1; CDR3aa: CATSDRTPNEQYF; CDR3nt: TGCGCCACCTCGGACAGGACGCCTAACGAGCAGTACTTC
v_gene: TRBV6-1; abundance: NA; j_gene: TRBJ2-7; d_gene: TRBD2; CDR3aa: CASSDSTGTSALYEQYF; CDR3nt: TGTGCCAGCAGTGATTCGACCGGGACTAGCGCCCTTTACGAGCAGTACTTC
v_gene: TRBV4-1; abundance: NA; j_gene: TRBJ2-2; d_gene: TRBD2; CDR3aa: CASSQASGLAVNTGELFF; CDR3nt: TGCGCCAGCAGCCAAGCTTCCGGACTAGCGGTTAACACCGGGGAGCTGTTTTTT
v_gene: TRBV19; abundance: few; j_gene: TRBJ2-7; d_gene: TRBD2; CDR3aa: CASSISGTSGAYEQYF; CDR3nt: TGTGCCAGTAGTATATCGGGGACTAGCGGGGCCTACGAGCAGTACTTC
v_gene: TRBV5-1; abundance: NA; j_gene: TRBJ1-1; d_gene: NA; CDR3aa: CASSLGLMNTEAFF; CDR3nt: TGCGCCAGCAGCTTGGGACTGATGAACACTGAAGCTTTCTTT
v_gene: TRBV7-9; abundance: NA; j_gene: TRBJ2-1; d_gene: TRBD1; CDR3aa: CASSLTGGLANEQFF; CDR3nt: TGTGCCAGCAGCCTAACAGGGGGCCTGGCCAATGAGCAGTTCTTC
v_gene: TRBV10-2; abundance: NA; j_gene: TRBJ2-7; d_gene: TRBD2; CDR3aa: CASRREREEQYF; CDR3nt: TGCGCCAGCAGGCGGGAGCGGGAAGAGCAGTACTTC
v_gene: TRBV29-1; abundance: NA; j_gene: TRBJ1-3; d_gene: NA; CDR3aa: CSVERLSSGNTIYF; CDR3nt: TGCAGCGTTGAGAGGCTTAGCTCTGGAAACACCATATATTTT
v_gene: TRBV5-8; abundance: once; j_gene: TRBJ2-7; d_gene: TRBD2; CDR3aa: CASSYRTSVYEQYF; CDR3nt: TGTGCCAGCAGCTATAGGACTAGCGTGTACGAGCAGTACTTC
v_gene: TRBV27; abundance: NA; j_gene: TRBJ1-5; d_gene: TRBD1; CDR3aa: CASSLSTGINQPQHF; CDR3nt: TGTGCCAGCAGTTTATCGACAGGGATCAATCAGCCCCAGCATTTT
v_gene: TRBV16; abundance: NA; j_gene: TRBJ2-7; d_gene: NA; CDR3aa: CASSQGFDRKFSYEQYF; CDR3nt: TGTGCCAGCAGCCAAGGTTTCGACAGGAAGTTCTCCTACGAGCAGTACTTC
v_gene: TRBV11-3; abundance: once; j_gene: TRBJ2-5; d_gene: TRBD1; CDR3aa: CASSGQGEETQYF; CDR3nt: TGTGCCAGCAGCGGACAGGGGGAAGAGACCCAGTACTTC
v_gene: TRBV6-1; abundance: NA; j_gene: TRBJ2-7; d_gene: TRBD1; CDR3aa: CASSEAGTGGSEQYF; CDR3nt: TGTGCCAGCAGTGAAGCCGGGACAGGGGGCTCCGAGCAGTACTTC
v_gene: TRBV30; abundance: NA; j_gene: TRBJ1-4; d_gene: NA; CDR3aa: CAWRAGSSEKLFF; CDR3nt: TGTGCCTGGAGGGCGGGGAGTTCGGAAAAACTGTTTTTT
v_gene: TRBV6-4; abundance: NA; j_gene: TRBJ1-5; d_gene: TRBD1; CDR3aa: CASSDAEGQGFGKSGLNQPQHF; CDR3nt: TGTGCCAGCAGTGACGCGGAAGGACAGGGTTTTGGGAAGTCTGGCCTCAATCAGCCCCAGCATTTT
v_gene: TRBV5-1; abundance: once; j_gene: TRBJ1-4; d_gene: NA; CDR3aa: CASSLVGGNEKLFF; CDR3nt: TGCGCCAGCAGCTTGGTGGGGGGTAATGAAAAACTGTTTTTT
v_gene: TRBV13; abundance: NA; j_gene: TRBJ1-1; d_gene: TRBD1; CDR3aa: CASLKGGRPPTF; CDR3nt: TGTGCCAGCCTCAAAGGGGGCCGCCCTCCTACCTTT
v_gene: TRBV5-4; abundance: NA; j_gene: TRBJ2-1; d_gene: TRBD1; CDR3aa: CASSSDREYNEQFF; CDR3nt: TGTGCCAGCAGCTCGGACAGGGAGTACAATGAGCAGTTCTTC
v_gene: TRBV6-1; abundance: NA; j_gene: TRBJ2-3; d_gene: TRBD1; CDR3aa: CASSGDSHTDTQYF; CDR3nt: TGTGCCAGCAGTGGGGACAGCCACACAGATACGCAGTATTTT
v_gene: TRBV9; abundance: NA; j_gene: TRBJ1-1; d_gene: NA; CDR3aa: CASSTSPNMNTEAFF; CDR3nt: TGTGCCAGCAGCACTAGTCCGAACATGAACACTGAAGCTTTCTTT
v_gene: TRBV4-2; abundance: NA; j_gene: TRBJ2-5; d_gene: TRBD2; CDR3aa: CASSQDPRRRAGGPRETQYF; CDR3nt: TGTGCCAGCAGCCAAGACCCGCGTAGGAGAGCGGGAGGGCCGAGGGAGACCCAGTACTTC
v_gene: TRBV10-3; abundance: NA; j_gene: TRBJ2-3; d_gene: NA; CDR3aa: CATRGLAGGTDTQYF; CDR3nt: TGTGCCACCAGGGGATTAGCCGGAGGTACAGATACGCAGTATTTT
v_gene: TRBV5-1; abundance: NA; j_gene: TRBJ1-2; d_gene: TRBD1; CDR3aa: CASQRDRGLRGYTF; CDR3nt: TGCGCCAGCCAACGGGACAGGGGGCTCCGTGGCTACACCTTC
v_gene: TRBV7-2; abundance: NA; j_gene: TRBJ2-7; d_gene: TRBD2; CDR3aa: CASSSPLPSGVSYEQYF; CDR3nt: TGTGCCAGCAGCTCCCCTCTGCCTAGCGGGGTCTCCTACGAGCAGTACTTC
v_gene: TRBV9; abundance: NA; j_gene: TRBJ1-1; d_gene: NA; CDR3aa: CASSVGLGAHTEAFF; CDR3nt: TGTGCCAGCAGCGTAGGTCTGGGGGCGCACACTGAAGCTTTCTTT
v_gene: TRBV27; abundance: NA; j_gene: TRBJ2-2; d_gene: NA; CDR3aa: CASSYKGSGELFF; CDR3nt: TGTGCCAGCAGTTACAAGGGGTCCGGGGAGCTGTTTTTT
v_gene: TRBV2; abundance: NA; j_gene: TRBJ2-3; d_gene: NA; CDR3aa: CASSVTGYTDTQYF; CDR3nt: TGTGCCAGCAGTGTCACAGGCTACACAGATACGCAGTATTTT
v_gene: TRBV4-1; abundance: NA; j_gene: TRBJ1-3; d_gene: NA; CDR3aa: CASSQIGGAGNTIYF; CDR3nt: TGCGCCAGCAGTCAAATCGGGGGGGCTGGAAACACCATATATTTT
v_gene: TRBV4-1; abundance: NA; j_gene: TRBJ2-1; d_gene: TRBD1; CDR3aa: CASSQVTGQGLYNEQFF; CDR3nt: TGCGCCAGCAGCCAAGTAACGGGACAGGGCCTATACAATGAGCAGTTCTTC
v_gene: TRBV28; abundance: NA; j_gene: TRBJ1-2; d_gene: TRBD1; CDR3aa: CASSLGTGNYGYTF; CDR3nt: TGTGCCAGCAGTTTAGGGACAGGGAACTATGGCTACACCTTC
v_gene: TRBV14; abundance: NA; j_gene: TRBJ2-3; d_gene: NA; CDR3aa: CASSQGGTDTQYF; CDR3nt: TGTGCCAGCAGCCAGGGAGGAACAGATACGCAGTATTTT
v_gene: TRBV4-2; abundance: NA; j_gene: TRBJ2-2; d_gene: TRBD1; CDR3aa: CASSQDRDRATGELFF; CDR3nt: TGTGCCAGCAGCCAAGATAGGGACAGGGCCACCGGGGAGCTGTTTTTT
v_gene: TRBV28; abundance: NA; j_gene: TRBJ1-1; d_gene: TRBD1; CDR3aa: CASSLLTGGTTEAFF; CDR3nt: TGTGCCAGCAGTTTATTGACAGGGGGCACCACTGAAGCTTTCTTT
v_gene: TRBV6-5; abundance: few; j_gene: TRBJ1-5; d_gene: TRBD1; CDR3aa: CASRPGTGGNQPQHF; CDR3nt: TGTGCCAGCAGACCTGGGACAGGGGGCAATCAGCCCCAGCATTTT
v_gene: TRBV5-1; abundance: once; j_gene: TRBJ2-5; d_gene: NA; CDR3aa: CASSLGAPGETQYF; CDR3nt: TGCGCCAGCAGCTTGGGGGCTCCCGGAGAGACCCAGTACTTC
v_gene: TRBV28; abundance: NA; j_gene: TRBJ1-2; d_gene: NA; CDR3aa: CASSWGSYNYGYTF; CDR3nt: TGTGCCAGCAGTTGGGGCAGCTATAACTATGGCTACACCTTC
v_gene: TRBV9; abundance: NA; j_gene: TRBJ1-1; d_gene: TRBD1; CDR3aa: CASSVERGTGAVNTEAFF; CDR3nt: TGTGCCAGCAGCGTAGAGAGGGGGACAGGGGCAGTGAACACTGAAGCTTTCTTT
v_gene: TRBV5-6; abundance: NA; j_gene: TRBJ2-1; d_gene: NA; CDR3aa: CASSSPSGPSYNEQFF; CDR3nt: TGTGCCAGCAGCTCACCGAGCGGGCCGTCCTACAATGAGCAGTTCTTC
v_gene: TRBV5-1; abundance: NA; j_gene: TRBJ2-3; d_gene: TRBD2; CDR3aa: CASTDLLRLAGGTDTQYF; CDR3nt: TGCGCCAGCACCGACTTACTTCGACTAGCGGGAGGCACAGATACGCAGTATTTT
v_gene: TRBV4-1; abundance: NA; j_gene: TRBJ2-1; d_gene: TRBD2; CDR3aa: CASSEGLAGQRQFF; CDR3nt: TGCGCCAGCAGCGAGGGGCTAGCGGGACAACGGCAGTTCTTC
v_gene: TRBV4-1; abundance: NA; j_gene: TRBJ2-1; d_gene: TRBD2; CDR3aa: CASSQDPSGRANEQFF; CDR3nt: TGCGCCAGCAGCCAAGATCCTAGCGGGAGGGCCAATGAGCAGTTCTTC
v_gene: TRBV18; abundance: once; j_gene: TRBJ2-3; d_gene: TRBD2; CDR3aa: CASSLLAGGTDTQYF; CDR3nt: TGTGCCAGCTCATTACTAGCGGGAGGCACAGATACGCAGTATTTT
v_gene: TRBV5-6; abundance: NA; j_gene: TRBJ1-2; d_gene: NA; CDR3aa: CASSLGGGMDGYTF; CDR3nt: TGTGCCAGCAGCTTGGGGGGGGGAATGGATGGCTACACCTTC
v_gene: TRBV30; abundance: NA; j_gene: TRBJ2-5; d_gene: TRBD2; CDR3aa: CAWSPPGLEETQYF; CDR3nt: TGTGCCTGGAGCCCGCCGGGACTAGAAGAGACCCAGTACTTC
v_gene: TRBV4-1; abundance: NA; j_gene: TRBJ2-7; d_gene: TRBD1; CDR3aa: CASSVHPGQQYEQYF; CDR3nt: TGCGCCAGCAGCGTCCATCCGGGACAGCAATACGAGCAGTACTTC
v_gene: TRBV29-1; abundance: NA; j_gene: TRBJ2-2; d_gene: TRBD1; CDR3aa: CSVDGDSFDGELFF; CDR3nt: TGCAGCGTTGACGGGGACAGTTTTGACGGGGAGCTGTTTTTT
v_gene: TRBV28; abundance: NA; j_gene: TRBJ1-5; d_gene: NA; CDR3aa: CASSSDGVDQPQHF; CDR3nt: TGTGCCAGCAGTTCAGACGGAGTAGATCAGCCCCAGCATTTT
v_gene: TRBV6-4; abundance: NA; j_gene: TRBJ1-2; d_gene: TRBD1; CDR3aa: CASTATRGQGDPNYGYTF; CDR3nt: TGTGCCTCGACGGCGACCCGGGGACAGGGGGATCCAAACTATGGCTACACCTTC
v_gene: TRBV29-1; abundance: NA; j_gene: TRBJ2-2; d_gene: NA; CDR3aa: CSVPGGHHTGELFF; CDR3nt: TGCAGCGTTCCCGGTGGGCATCACACCGGGGAGCTGTTTTTT
v_gene: TRBV23-1; abundance: NA; j_gene: TRBJ1-1; d_gene: NA; CDR3aa: CASTNLTPNTEAFF; CDR3nt: TGCGCCAGCACGAACCTGACACCGAACACTGAAGCTTTCTTT
v_gene: TRBV5-1; abundance: NA; j_gene: TRBJ1-1; d_gene: NA; CDR3aa: CASSLATRTEAFF; CDR3nt: TGCGCCAGCAGCTTGGCCACGCGAACTGAAGCTTTCTTT
v_gene: TRBV29-1; abundance: NA; j_gene: TRBJ1-3; d_gene: NA; CDR3aa: CSIGQFRGNTIYF; CDR3nt: TGCAGCATAGGACAGTTTAGGGGAAACACCATATATTTT
v_gene: TRBV30; abundance: NA; j_gene: TRBJ2-7; d_gene: TRBD1; CDR3aa: CAWSVQGYYEQYF; CDR3nt: TGTGCCTGGAGTGTACAGGGGTACTACGAGCAGTACTTC
v_gene: TRBV11-2; abundance: NA; j_gene: TRBJ2-3; d_gene: TRBD2; CDR3aa: CASSLGLAADTQYF; CDR3nt: TGTGCCAGCAGCTTGGGACTAGCTGCAGATACGCAGTATTTT
v_gene: TRBV14; abundance: once; j_gene: TRBJ2-5; d_gene: TRBD2; CDR3aa: CASSQFASGQETQYF; CDR3nt: TGTGCCAGCAGCCAATTTGCTAGCGGCCAAGAGACCCAGTACTTC
v_gene: TRBV4-2; abundance: NA; j_gene: TRBJ1-2; d_gene: NA; CDR3aa: CASSQDGGQGGTF; CDR3nt: TGTGCCAGCAGCCAAGATGGTGGCCAGGGCGGCACCTTC
v_gene: TRBV30; abundance: NA; j_gene: TRBJ1-1; d_gene: NA; CDR3aa: CAWSVLGAGAEAFF; CDR3nt: TGTGCCTGGAGTGTACTCGGAGCAGGGGCTGAAGCTTTCTTT
v_gene: TRBV5-6; abundance: NA; j_gene: TRBJ1-4; d_gene: NA; CDR3aa: CASSLGPVLRGEKLFF; CDR3nt: TGTGCCAGCAGCTTGGGACCGGTGCTAAGAGGGGAAAAACTGTTTTTT
v_gene: TRBV28; abundance: few; j_gene: TRBJ2-5; d_gene: TRBD1; CDR3aa: CASRPGTGQETQYF; CDR3nt: TGTGCCAGCAGACCCGGGACAGGACAAGAGACCCAGTACTTC